A selection of T cell receptor beta chains follows, all from one sample in a study of identical twins. In TCRdb, the 5' RACE reads were re-called with MiXCR into one record per CDR3 protein. Found here are under 900,000 distinct CDR3 sequences, around an eighth of them singletons; the top ten hold around 1.5%. These data were also reused for a study on yellow fever vaccine responses in identical twins.

Sequencing was carried out using PBMCs. The source of these receptors is a woman between 18 and 30 years old in good health. The CDR3 runs from the conserved cysteine through the conserved F or W. Fields, in order: D gene, clone size, J gene, V gene, CDR3 protein, CDR3 DNA. The D gene is left open where the match is weak. Some rows mark clone size as missing; the rest say once, few, many or name a class of expanded clone.

>TRBD1|NA|TRBJ1-1|TRBV7-8
CASSPMATGGATEAFF
TGTGCCAGCAGCCCCATGGCAACAGGGGGCGCGACTGAAGCTTTCTTT
>TRBD1|few|TRBJ1-1|TRBV6-5
CASSYRAGGAGNTEAFF
TGTGCCAGCAGTTACAGGGCAGGGGGCGCGGGGAACACTGAAGCTTTCTTT
>TRBD1|NA|TRBJ2-5|TRBV12-3/TRBV12-4
CASGGTGGFGETQYF
TGTGCCAGCGGTGGGACAGGGGGTTTCGGGGAGACCCAGTACTTC
>NA|many|TRBJ2-2|TRBV12-3/TRBV12-4
CASRPDRNTGELFF
TGTGCCAGCAGACCGGACAGGAACACCGGGGAGCTGTTTTTT
>TRBD1|few|TRBJ1-3|TRBV29-1
CSVRQGSGNTIYF
TGCAGCGTGAGACAGGGCTCTGGAAACACCATATATTTT
>TRBD2|once|TRBJ2-3|TRBV20-1
CSARASRGRAVDTQYF
TGCAGTGCTAGAGCCTCCCGCGGGAGGGCCGTTGATACGCAGTATTTT
>NA|NA|TRBJ2-5|TRBV20-1
CSARNPNEVQETQYF
TGCAGTGCTAGGAACCCCAACGAGGTCCAAGAGACCCAGTACTTC
>NA|NA|TRBJ2-3|TRBV10-1
CASSETMRYTQYF
TGCGCCAGCAGTGAGACGATGCGGTATACGCAGTATTTT
>TRBD2|NA|TRBJ2-5|TRBV3-1
CASSQSYQAGVGETQYF
TGTGCCAGCAGCCAATCGTATCAGGCGGGAGTTGGTGAGACCCAGTACTTC
>NA|NA|TRBJ2-5|TRBV4-1
CASSQVGLGQETQYF
TGCGCCAGCAGCCAAGTCGGCCTAGGGCAAGAGACCCAGTACTTC
>TRBD1|NA|TRBJ1-1|TRBV7-2
CASSFTPDRGGEAFF
TGTGCCAGCAGCTTTACTCCAGACAGGGGTGGGGAAGCTTTCTTT
>NA|few|TRBJ2-3|TRBV19
CASSIGGLSTDTQYF
TGTGCCAGTAGTATTGGGGGCTTGAGCACAGATACGCAGTATTTT
>TRBD1|few|TRBJ2-5|TRBV5-1
CASSPRTGRQTQYF
TGCGCCAGCAGCCCCAGGACAGGGAGGCAGACCCAGTACTTC
>NA|few|TRBJ2-1|TRBV20-1
CSARDLASANEQFF
TGCAGTGCTAGAGATCTGGCTAGCGCGAATGAGCAGTTCTTC
>NA|NA|TRBJ1-4|TRBV4-2
CASSTGTRKEKLFF
TGTGCCAGCAGCACCGGGACAAGGAAGGAAAAACTGTTTTTT
>TRBD1|NA|TRBJ2-3|TRBV5-4
CASSSGTGGIADTQYF
TGTGCCAGCAGTTCTGGGACAGGGGGCATCGCAGATACGCAGTATTTT
>NA|NA|TRBJ2-7|TRBV6-2/TRBV6-3
CASSYLGQSSYEQYF
TGTGCCAGCAGTTACCTCGGGCAGAGCTCCTACGAGCAGTACTTC
>NA|NA|TRBJ2-3|TRBV19
CASRQGRLTDTQYF
TGTGCCAGTAGACAGGGAAGGTTAACAGATACGCAGTATTTT
>TRBD1|NA|TRBJ1-4|TRBV12-3/TRBV12-4
CASRGGTGSNEKLFF
TGTGCCAGCAGGGGAGGGACAGGGTCCAATGAAAAACTGTTTTTT
>NA|NA|TRBJ2-7|TRBV20-1
CSARDGGVGHEQYF
TGCAGTGCTAGAGACGGGGGAGTGGGCCACGAGCAGTACTTC
>NA|NA|TRBJ2-1|TRBV12-3/TRBV12-4
CASRTGTWDNEQFF
TGTGCCAGCCGAACCGGGACTTGGGACAATGAGCAGTTCTTC
>NA|few|TRBJ2-7|TRBV12-3/TRBV12-4
CASSGTNSYEQYF
TGTGCCAGCAGCGGGACGAACTCCTACGAGCAGTACTTC
>NA|NA|TRBJ2-2|TRBV5-8
CASSPGLPTWELLF
TGTGCCAGCAGCCCCGGACTGCCGACCTGGGAGCTGCTTTTT
>NA|NA|TRBJ1-2|TRBV20-1
CSARFMQWPPNYGYTF
TGCAGTGCTAGATTTATGCAGTGGCCCCCTAACTATGGCTACACCTTC
>TRBD2|NA|TRBJ2-5|TRBV7-3
CASSLTGTGGQETQYF
TGTGCCAGCAGCTTGACCGGGACGGGGGGACAAGAGACCCAGTACTTC
>NA|many|TRBJ2-1|TRBV6-6
CASMRSYNEQFF
TGTGCCAGCATGCGCTCCTACAATGAGCAGTTCTTC
>TRBD2|NA|TRBJ2-5|TRBV6-5
CASSYSTSGGLETQYF
TGTGCCAGCAGTTACAGCACTAGCGGGGGATTGGAGACCCAGTACTTC
>NA|NA|TRBJ1-5|TRBV25-1
CASSRGSSGGPQHF
TGTGCCAGCAGCAGGGGTTCTTCAGGTGGGCCCCAGCATTTT
>NA|NA|TRBJ1-6|TRBV2
CASSSSLAGTYNSPLHF
TGTGCCAGCAGTTCTAGCTTGGCTGGGACCTATAATTCACCCCTCCACTTT
>NA|many|TRBJ2-7|TRBV2
CASSEIAPSYEQYF
TGTGCCAGCAGTGAAATAGCGCCTTCCTACGAGCAGTACTTC
>TRBD2|few|TRBJ2-5|TRBV20-1
CSTHLAGGSKETQYF
TGCAGTACCCACCTAGCGGGAGGTTCTAAAGAGACCCAGTACTTC
>NA|few|TRBJ2-5|TRBV28
CASSGNTYRRVQETQYF
TGTGCCAGCAGTGGGAACACTTATAGGCGGGTCCAAGAGACCCAGTACTTC
>TRBD1|NA|TRBJ2-1|TRBV5-6
CASSTGQGYSYPKPHNEQFF
TGTGCCAGCAGCACAGGACAGGGTTATTCCTACCCCAAACCTCACAATGAGCAGTTCTTC
>TRBD1|NA|TRBJ2-2|TRBV19
CASRAQGWAGELFF
TGTGCCAGTAGGGCACAGGGGTGGGCCGGGGAGCTGTTTTTT
>NA|many|TRBJ1-5|TRBV4-2
CASSQERNQPQHF
TGTGCCAGCAGCCAAGAGCGCAATCAGCCCCAGCATTTT